The 2 T cell receptor beta chains below were found in one sample sequenced in a study of blood T cell repertoires in COVID-19. The data were produced by immunoSEQ multiplex PCR, yet TCRdb's version contains in-frame clones alone and is incomplete. Of roughly 300,000 clones listed, 75% to 90% are singletons. The sample was PBMCs or T cells enriched from blood (not recorded which). Receptors were obtained from a woman aged 45 to 65 who had recovered from COVID-19.

The chain carries TRBV11-3 and TRBJ2-3, with 7 bases aligning to TRBD2. With V trimmed by 3 bases and J by 5 bases, 2 bases remained unmatched. The CDR3 covers 13 residues. Germline CDR1 is SGHNT and CDR2 is YENEEA. For the CDR3, the DNA is TGTGCCAGCAGCTTGCGGGGGAAAGATACGCAGTATTTT. This gives the protein CASSLRGKDTQYF.

This rearrangement joins TRBV5-1 to TRBJ2-7; D gene unclear. V was trimmed by 4 bases and J by 0 bases, leaving 8 bases between them. The germline gives CDR1 SGHRS, CDR2 YFSETQ. This CDR3 region has 13 residues. The CDR3 DNA reads as TGCGCCAGCAGCCGTCCCGGCTCCTACGAGCAGTACTTC. It specifies CASSRPGSYEQYF.